This T cell receptor beta chain was profiled in a study of glioma-infiltrating T cells after dendritic cell vaccination. The wider study: Dendritic cell vaccination trial patients had either newly diagnosed or recurrent glioblastoma. Autologous tumor lysate was loaded overnight onto monocyte-derived dendritic cells grown less than 8 days with IL-4 and GM-CSF.

The germline gives CDR1 SGHRS, CDR2 YFSETQ. J gave up 0 bases and V 0 bases, and 5 bases lay outside the gene matches. The CDR3 runs to 17 residues. As for time point: after dendritic cell vaccination, including at tumor progression/relapse. Study results and caveats: The cohort had few patients with full blood and tumor sets.

Worth noting for this clone: Its specificity is unknown.

Amplification used 60 V beta primers and 13 J beta primers. The data were produced by immunoSEQ multiplex PCR, yet TCRdb's version contains in-frame clones alone and is incomplete. This table has around 78,000 clones, about 85% appearing once. The sequence came from a human donor with glioblastoma. The starting material was blood, obtained after dendritic cell vaccination. The chain recombines TRBV5-1 with TRBJ1-3; 8 bases line up with TRBD1. CDR3 region: CASSLGTGLYSGNTIYF. The DNA for the CDR3 is TGCGCCAGCAGCTTGGGGACAGGGCTATACTCTGGAAACACCATATATTTT.